Listed below are T cell receptor beta chains from one sample, sequenced in a study of Ad26.COV2.S vaccination and SARS-CoV-2 variants. Assay used: immunoSEQ multiplex PCR; TCRdb lists only in-frame clones, some missing. This sample has about 350,000 clones; around nine tenths occur once, and the top ten carry roughly 10%. This specimen was peripheral blood, taken in a trial of Ad26.COV2.S vaccine versus placebo. These receptors were obtained from a person aged 18 to 65 who received the Ad26.COV2.S COVID-19 vaccine or a placebo. Both conserved end residues are part of each CDR3. A D gene is named only where the DNA matches it firmly. The size field is filled for only some rows; it gives once, few, many or a size class.

D gene: -
clone size: many
V gene: TRBV2
J gene: TRBJ1-2
CDR3 protein: CASRGTQGSYGYTF
CDR3 DNA: TGTGCCAGCAGGGGGACGCAGGGGAGCTATGGCTACACCTTC

D gene: -
clone size: -
V gene: TRBV10-3
J gene: TRBJ1-2
CDR3 protein: CAIMSASGEGYGYTF
CDR3 DNA: TGTGCCATCATGAGCGCCTCGGGGGAGGGGTATGGCTACACCTTC

D gene: -
clone size: -
V gene: TRBV5-1
J gene: TRBJ2-7
CDR3 protein: CASSGDTIYEQYF
CDR3 DNA: TGCGCCAGCAGCGGGGACACCATCTACGAGCAGTACTTC

D gene: TRBD2
clone size: -
V gene: TRBV6-5
J gene: TRBJ2-1
CDR3 protein: CASTRLAGGHNEQFF
CDR3 DNA: TGTGCCAGCACGCGACTAGCGGGAGGCCACAATGAGCAGTTCTTC

D gene: TRBD2
clone size: -
V gene: TRBV6-5
J gene: TRBJ2-5
CDR3 protein: CASSIAGRRETQYF
CDR3 DNA: TGTGCCAGCAGCATAGCGGGCCGCCGGGAGACCCAGTACTTC

D gene: TRBD2
clone size: -
V gene: TRBV3-1/TRBV3-2
J gene: TRBJ2-5
CDR3 protein: CASSQVRMTSGKETQYF
CDR3 DNA: TGTGCCAGCAGCCAAGTGAGGATGACTAGCGGGAAAGAGACCCAGTACTTC

D gene: TRBD2
clone size: once
V gene: TRBV12-3/TRBV12-4
J gene: TRBJ2-1
CDR3 protein: CASSFTGRFLF
CDR3 DNA: TGTGCCAGCAGTTTCACCGGGAGGTTCCTCTTC

D gene: -
clone size: -
V gene: TRBV28
J gene: TRBJ1-4
CDR3 protein: CASSLPQGERKLFF
CDR3 DNA: TGTGCCAGCAGTTTACCGCAGGGTGAAAGGAAACTGTTTTTT

D gene: TRBD1
clone size: -
V gene: TRBV14
J gene: TRBJ2-3
CDR3 protein: CASSLRWTGSTDTQYF
CDR3 DNA: TGTGCCAGCAGCCTTCGATGGACAGGGAGTACAGATACGCAGTATTTT

D gene: -
clone size: -
V gene: TRBV5-6
J gene: TRBJ2-1
CDR3 protein: CASSWTHNEQFF
CDR3 DNA: TGTGCCAGCAGCTGGACTCATAATGAGCAGTTCTTC